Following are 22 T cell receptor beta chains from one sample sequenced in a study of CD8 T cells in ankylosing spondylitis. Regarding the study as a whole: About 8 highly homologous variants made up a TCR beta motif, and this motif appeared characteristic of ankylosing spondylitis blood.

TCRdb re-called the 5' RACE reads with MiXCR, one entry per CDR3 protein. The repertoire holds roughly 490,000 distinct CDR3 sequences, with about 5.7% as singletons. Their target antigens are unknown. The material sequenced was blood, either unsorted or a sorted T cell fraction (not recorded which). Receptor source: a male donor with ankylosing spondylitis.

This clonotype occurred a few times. In nucleotides, the CDR3 is TGTGCCAGCAGTGAAGCGCGATTGGGGACAGGGACGGACGAGCAGTACTTC. Encoded protein: CASSEARLGTGTDEQYF. The chain employs TRBV2 and TRBJ2-7; 9 bases line up with TRBD1. This CDR3 has 17 amino acids. The germline V gene encodes CDR1 SNHLY and CDR2 FYNNEI. V dropped 0 bases and J dropped 5; count of bases not matched to a gene: 11.

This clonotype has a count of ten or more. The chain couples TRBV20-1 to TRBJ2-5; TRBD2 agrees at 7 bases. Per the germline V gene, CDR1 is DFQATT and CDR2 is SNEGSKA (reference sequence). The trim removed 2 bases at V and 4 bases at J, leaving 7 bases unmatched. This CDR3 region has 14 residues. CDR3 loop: CSARTLVAGETQYF. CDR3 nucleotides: TGCAGTGCTAGAACGTTAGTAGCGGGAGAGACCCAGTACTTC.

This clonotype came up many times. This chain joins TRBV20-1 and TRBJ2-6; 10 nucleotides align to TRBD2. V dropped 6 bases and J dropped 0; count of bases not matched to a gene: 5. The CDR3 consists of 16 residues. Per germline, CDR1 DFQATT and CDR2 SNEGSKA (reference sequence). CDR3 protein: CSATTSGYSGANVLTF. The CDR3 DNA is TGCAGTGCGACGACTAGCGGGTACTCTGGGGCCAACGTCCTGACTTTC.

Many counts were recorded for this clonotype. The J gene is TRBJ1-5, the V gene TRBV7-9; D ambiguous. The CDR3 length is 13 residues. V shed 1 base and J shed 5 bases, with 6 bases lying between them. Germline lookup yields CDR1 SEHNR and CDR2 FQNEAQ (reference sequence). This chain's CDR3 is CASSLEVDQPQHF. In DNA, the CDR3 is TGTGCCAGCAGCTTAGAAGTGGATCAGCCCCAGCATTTT. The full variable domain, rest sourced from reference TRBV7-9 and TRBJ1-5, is DTGVSQNPRHKITKRGQNVTFRCDPISEHNRLYWYRQTLGQGPEFLTYFQNEAQLEKSRLLSDRFSAERPKGSFSTLEIQRTEQGDSAMYLCASSLEVDQPQHFGDGTRLSIL.

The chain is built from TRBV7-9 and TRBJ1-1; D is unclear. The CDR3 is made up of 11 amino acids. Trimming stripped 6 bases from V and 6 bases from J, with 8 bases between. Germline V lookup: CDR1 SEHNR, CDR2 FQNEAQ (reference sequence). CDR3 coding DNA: TGTGCCAGCAGTTTACTTCCTGAAGCTTTCTTT. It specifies CASSLLPEAFF.

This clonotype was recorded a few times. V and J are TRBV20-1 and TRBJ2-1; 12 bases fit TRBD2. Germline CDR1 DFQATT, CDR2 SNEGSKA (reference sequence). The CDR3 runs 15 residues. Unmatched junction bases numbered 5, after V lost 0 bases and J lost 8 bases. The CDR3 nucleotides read TGCAGTGCTAGAGACGTGACTAGCGGGAGTGATGAGCAGTTCTTC. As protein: CSARDVTSGSDEQFF.

The CDR3 region has the DNA TGCGCCAGCAGCCTTACGGGAGGTAGCGGGTTTTATAGTAACGATGAGCAGTTCTTC. This translates into CASSLTGGSGFYSNDEQFF. This sequence joins TRBV5-1 and TRBJ2-1; TRBD2 aligns across 7 bases. This CDR3 has 19 residues. Per the germline V gene, CDR1 is SGHRS and CDR2 is YFSETQ. V lost 4 bases and J lost 8; bases outside the gene matches: 24.

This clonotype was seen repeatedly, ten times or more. The CDR3 region has the DNA TGTGCCAGCAGTTCGAACCGACGAGGGAGCAATCAGCCCCAGCATTTT. Amino acid sequence: CASSSNRRGSNQPQHF. The chain combines TRBV28 with TRBJ1-5, with D unclear. Per germline, CDR1 MDHEN and CDR2 SYDVKM. Trimming stripped 4 bases from V and 1 base from J, with 14 bases between. This CDR3 contains 16 residues.

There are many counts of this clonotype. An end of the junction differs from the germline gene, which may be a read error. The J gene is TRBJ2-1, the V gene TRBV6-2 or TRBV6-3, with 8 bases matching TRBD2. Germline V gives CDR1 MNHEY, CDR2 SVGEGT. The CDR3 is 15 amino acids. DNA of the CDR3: TGTGTCAGCAGCGTGGCGGGAGGCAACTACAATGAGCAGTTCTTC. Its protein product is CVSSVAGGNYNEQFF.

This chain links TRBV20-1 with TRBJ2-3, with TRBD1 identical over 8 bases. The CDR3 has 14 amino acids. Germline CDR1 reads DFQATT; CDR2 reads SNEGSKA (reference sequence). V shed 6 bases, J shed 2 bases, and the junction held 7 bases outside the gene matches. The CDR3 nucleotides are TGCAGTGCATCGGACAGGGTAAACACAGATACGCAGTATTTT. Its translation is CSASDRVNTDTQYF.

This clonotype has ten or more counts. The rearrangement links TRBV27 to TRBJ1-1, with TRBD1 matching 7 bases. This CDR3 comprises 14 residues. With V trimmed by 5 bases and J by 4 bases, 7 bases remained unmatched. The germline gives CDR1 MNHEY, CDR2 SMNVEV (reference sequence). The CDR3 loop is CASSAYRGRTEAFF. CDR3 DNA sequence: TGTGCCAGCAGTGCGTACAGGGGTCGCACTGAAGCTTTCTTT.

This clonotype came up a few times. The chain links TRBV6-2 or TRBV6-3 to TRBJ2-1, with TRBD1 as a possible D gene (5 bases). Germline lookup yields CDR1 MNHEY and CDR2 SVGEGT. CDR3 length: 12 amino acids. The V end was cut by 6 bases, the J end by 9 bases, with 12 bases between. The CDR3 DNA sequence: TGTGCCAGCAGAAGCAGGGTCGGTGAGCAGTTCTTC. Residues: CASRSRVGEQFF.

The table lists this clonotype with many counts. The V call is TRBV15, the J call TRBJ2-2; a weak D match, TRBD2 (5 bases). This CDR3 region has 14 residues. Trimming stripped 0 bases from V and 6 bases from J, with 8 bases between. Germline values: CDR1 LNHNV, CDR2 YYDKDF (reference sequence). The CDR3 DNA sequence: TGTGCCACCAGCAGAGATCAGAGGGCCGGGGAGCTGTTTTTT. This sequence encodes CATSRDQRAGELFF.

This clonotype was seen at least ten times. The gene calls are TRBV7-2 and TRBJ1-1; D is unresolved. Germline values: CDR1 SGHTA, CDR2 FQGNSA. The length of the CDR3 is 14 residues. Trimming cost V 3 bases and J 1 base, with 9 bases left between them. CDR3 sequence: CASSFYSGNTEAFF. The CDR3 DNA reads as TGTGCCAGCAGCTTCTATTCAGGGAACACTGAAGCTTTCTTT.

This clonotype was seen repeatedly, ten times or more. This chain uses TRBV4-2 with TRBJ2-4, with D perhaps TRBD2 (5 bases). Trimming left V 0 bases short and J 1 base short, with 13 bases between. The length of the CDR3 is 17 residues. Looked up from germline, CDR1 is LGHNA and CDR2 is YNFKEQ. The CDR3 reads CASSQDRGSRAKNIQYF. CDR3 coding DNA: TGTGCCAGCAGCCAAGATCGGGGTAGCAGGGCCAAAAACATTCAGTACTTC.

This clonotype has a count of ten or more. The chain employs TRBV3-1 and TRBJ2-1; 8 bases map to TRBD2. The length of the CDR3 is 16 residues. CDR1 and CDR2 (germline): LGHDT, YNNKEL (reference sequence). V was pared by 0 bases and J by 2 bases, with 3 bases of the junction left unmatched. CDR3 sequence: CASSQDILAAYNEQFF. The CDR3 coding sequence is TGTGCCAGCAGCCAAGATATACTAGCGGCCTACAATGAGCAGTTCTTC.

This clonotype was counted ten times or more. The CDR3 region has the DNA TGTGCCAGCAGTAGACAGTTTTATAGCAATCAGCCCCAGCATTTT. Protein: CASSRQFYSNQPQHF. This sequence joins TRBV2 and TRBJ1-5; D perhaps matches TRBD1 (5 bases). V gave up 5 bases and J gave up 0 bases, with 11 bases separating them. From germline, CDR1 is SNHLY and CDR2 FYNNEI. The CDR3 spans 15 residues.

CDR3 nucleotide sequence: TGTGCCAGCAGTGGGACAGGGGCACAGCCCCAGCATTTT. Translating gives CASSGTGAQPQHF. The rearrangement joins TRBV6-1 to TRBJ1-5; 9 nucleotides align to TRBD1. CDR3 length equals 13 residues. The V segment lost 4 bases and the J segment 7 bases; nucleotides outside the gene matches: 2. Per the germline V gene, CDR1 is MNHNS and CDR2 is SASEGT.

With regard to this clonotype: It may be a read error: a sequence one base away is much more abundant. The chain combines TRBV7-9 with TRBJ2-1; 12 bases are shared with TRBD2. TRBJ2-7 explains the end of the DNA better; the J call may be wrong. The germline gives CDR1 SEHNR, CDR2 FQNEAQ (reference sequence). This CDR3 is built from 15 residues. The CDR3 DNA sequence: TGTGCCAGCAGCTTACTAGCGGGAGGGTTCAATGAGCAGTACTTC. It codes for CASSLLAGGFNEQYF.

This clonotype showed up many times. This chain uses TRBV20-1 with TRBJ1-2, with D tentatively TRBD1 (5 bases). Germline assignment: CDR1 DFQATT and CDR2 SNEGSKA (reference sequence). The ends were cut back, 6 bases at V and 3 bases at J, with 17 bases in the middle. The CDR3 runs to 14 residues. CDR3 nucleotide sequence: TGCAGTGCCCTGGGGCAGCTTAATTACTATGGCTACACCTTC. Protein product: CSALGQLNYYGYTF.

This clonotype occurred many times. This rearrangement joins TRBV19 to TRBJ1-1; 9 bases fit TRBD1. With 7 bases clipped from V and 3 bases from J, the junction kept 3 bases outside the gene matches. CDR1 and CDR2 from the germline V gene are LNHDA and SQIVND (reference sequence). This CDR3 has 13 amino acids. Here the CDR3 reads CASTWTGDTEAFF. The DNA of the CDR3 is TGTGCCAGTACCTGGACAGGGGACACTGAAGCTTTCTTT.

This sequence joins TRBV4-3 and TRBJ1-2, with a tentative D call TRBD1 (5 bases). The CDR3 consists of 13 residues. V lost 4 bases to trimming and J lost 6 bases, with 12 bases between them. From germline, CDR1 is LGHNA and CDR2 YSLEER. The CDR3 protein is CASSPRGSNGYTF. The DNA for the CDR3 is TGCGCCAGCAGCCCTAGGGGTTCGAATGGCTACACCTTC.